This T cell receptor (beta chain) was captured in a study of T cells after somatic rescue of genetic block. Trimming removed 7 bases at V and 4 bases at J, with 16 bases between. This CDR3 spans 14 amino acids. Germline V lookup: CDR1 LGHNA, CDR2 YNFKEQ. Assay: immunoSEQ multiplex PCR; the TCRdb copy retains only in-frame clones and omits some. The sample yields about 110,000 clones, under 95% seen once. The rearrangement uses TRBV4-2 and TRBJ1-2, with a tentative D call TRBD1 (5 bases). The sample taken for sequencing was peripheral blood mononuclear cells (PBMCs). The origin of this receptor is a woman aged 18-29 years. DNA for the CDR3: TGTGCCAGCAACCCCCCAGGGCGGACCTATGGCTACACCTTC. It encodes CASNPPGRTYGYTF.